This paragraph covers one TCR beta chain sequence. The V gene's germline CDR1 is SQVTM and CDR2 ANQGSEA. This CDR3 comprises 15 residues. V lost 8 bases to trimming and J lost 5 bases; unmatched junction nucleotides: 12. TCRdb independently ran MiXCR on the RACE reads; one entry per CDR3 protein. The table lists approximately 28,000 distinct CDR3 sequences, 8.5% to 9.5% of them singletons, with around 7% in the top ten. This sample's time point: patch test 2, 6 weeks after DPC sensitization. Indicated treatment: therapeutic diphenylcyclopropenone sensitization with weekly scalp DPC. These data come from a study of human T cells and chemical hapten exposure.

V and J are TRBV29-1 and TRBJ2-2; 9 nucleotides agree with TRBD2. The sample in question was whole blood, obtained in connection with sensitization to the hapten diphenylcyclopropenone (DPC). The TCR sequence derives from a man aged 25 to 40 with alopecia areata. Some clones in this sample may be carry-over from other donors' samples. The CDR3 loop is CSISAGGPQTGELFF. As DNA, the CDR3 is TGCAGCATTTCTGCGGGAGGGCCTCAAACCGGGGAGCTGTTTTTT.